A single sample gave rise to the 18 T cell receptor beta chains below, sequenced in a study of T cells in Graves' hyperthyroidism and ophthalmopathy. Researchers amplified the TCR beta CDR3 regions from RNA transcripts. A set of HTBI primers served as the primers for a first-round RT-PCR of the TCR CDR3. From the multiplex PCR reads, TCRdb called clonotypes with MiXCR, one entry per CDR3 protein. The repertoire holds 470,000 or so distinct CDR3 sequences, under 25% seen once, with about 26% in the top ten. Sequenced input: blood. These receptors came from a young man with Graves' hyperthyroidism.

The chain's CDR3 is CASSLVGRGEEQYF. CDR3 DNA: TGTGCCAGCAGCTTAGTAGGGAGGGGGGAAGAGCAGTACTTC. The chain links TRBV7-8 to TRBJ2-7; a weak D match, TRBD2 (7 bases). The CDR3 is made up of 14 amino acids. Trimming stripped 1 base from V and 7 bases from J, with 14 bases between. From germline, CDR1 is SGHVS and CDR2 FQNEAQ.

This clonotype was observed many times. This sequence joins TRBV12-3 or TRBV12-4 and TRBJ1-5, with 10 bases that match TRBD1. V lost 1 base and J lost 1; bases outside the gene matches: 1. The CDR3 is made up of 16 amino acids. CDR3 sequence reads: CASSLGTGGSNQPQHF. For the CDR3, the DNA is TGTGCCAGCAGTTTAGGGACAGGGGGGAGCAATCAGCCCCAGCATTTT.

This clonotype was observed at least ten times. Because the CDR3 is missing its conserved closing phenylalanine or tryptophan, this is likely a read error. The gene calls are TRBV2 and TRBJ2-6; D is ambiguous. Germline loops: CDR1 SNHLY, CDR2 FYNNEI. CDR3 length equals 16 residues. The V end lost 1 base, the J end lost 0 bases, and 7 bases lay between the germline ends. In DNA form, the CDR3 reads TGTGCCAGCAGTGAAGGTAGCTTCTCTGGGGCCAACGTCCTGACTCTC. This codes for CASSEGSFSGANVLTL.

This clonotype was counted many times. The chain recombines TRBV28 with TRBJ2-7, with 8 bases aligning to TRBD1. Trimming took 3 bases from V and 5 from J; bases not matched to a gene: 9. Germline values: CDR1 MDHEN, CDR2 SYDVKM. The CDR3 contains 15 residues. This CDR3 reads CASSLRGRGPNEQYF. The CDR3 DNA is TGTGCCAGCAGTTTGCGGGGCAGGGGGCCAAACGAGCAGTACTTC.

This clonotype was recorded many times. This chain connects TRBV6-2 or TRBV6-3 to TRBJ1-5; D unresolved. The CDR3 has 13 amino acids. CDR1 is MNHEY and CDR2 is SVGEGT in the germline V gene. The V end lost 5 bases, the J end lost 5 bases, and 10 bases lay between the germline ends. In nucleotides, the CDR3 is TGTGCCAGCAGTAATCTCCGGGATCAGCCCCAGCATTTT. This gives the protein CASSNLRDQPQHF.

The V call is TRBV20-1, the J call TRBJ2-5; D is possibly TRBD1 or TRBD2 (5 bases each). The CDR3 loop spans 13 amino acids. The germline V and J ends were trimmed by 3 bases and 7 bases, with 15 bases remaining between them. CDR1 DFQATT and CDR2 SNEGSKA come from the germline V gene (reference sequence). This CDR3 is CSARGLLGVTQYF. As DNA, the CDR3 is TGCAGTGCTAGGGGGTTATTGGGGGTGACCCAGTACTTC.

This clonotype was seen repeatedly, ten times or more. The rearrangement links TRBV6-5 to TRBJ1-1, with a possible D match to TRBD1 (6 bases). CDR3 length equals 15 residues. The germline gives CDR1 MNHEY, CDR2 SVGAGI. V was cut by 3 bases and J by 1 base, with 12 bases left in between. CDR3 nucleotide sequence: TGTGCCAGCAGTTATTTATTCAGGGGGAACACTGAAGCTTTCTTT. Amino acids: CASSYLFRGNTEAFF.

The rearrangement uses TRBV29-1 and TRBJ2-7; 10 bases match TRBD1. CDR3 length equals 14 residues. V was clipped by 6 bases and J by 4 bases; unmatched bases: 9. CDR1 SQVTM and CDR2 ANQGSEA come from the germline V gene. In nucleotides, the CDR3 is TGCAGCGTAAGGCCCGGACAGGGGGGGTACGAGCAGTACTTC. As protein: CSVRPGQGGYEQYF.

This clonotype was observed many times. V usage is TRBV19 and J usage is TRBJ1-2; D is unclear. In germline, CDR1 is LNHDA, CDR2 SQIVND (reference sequence). Trimming stripped 7 bases from V and 8 bases from J, with 17 bases between. The CDR3 loop spans 13 amino acids. The CDR3: CASTSTPIGGYTF. The CDR3 DNA sequence: TGTGCCAGTACCTCGACCCCGATTGGGGGCTACACCTTC. The full variable domain, completed using reference TRBV19 and TRBJ1-2, is DGGITQSPKYLFRKEGQNVTLSCEQNLNHDAMYWYRQDPGQGLRLIYYSQIVNDFQKGDIAEGYSVSREKKESFPLTVTSAQKNPTAFYLCASTSTPIGGYTFGSGTRLTVV.

This clonotype was detected ten times or more. The chain joins TRBV20-1 to TRBJ1-1; 8 nucleotides line up with TRBD1. Trimming at V came to 2 bases and at J to 9 bases, leaving 11 bases not matched to a gene. Germline CDR1 DFQATT, CDR2 SNEGSKA (reference sequence). The CDR3 runs to 14 residues. This CDR3 is CSARKNRGREKAFF. The CDR3 bases are TGCAGTGCTAGAAAAAACAGGGGGAGGGAAAAAGCTTTCTTT.

This clonotype was recorded at least ten times. This chain connects TRBV2 to TRBJ2-7, with 8 bases matching TRBD1. The CDR3 is 14 amino acids. J was trimmed by 3 bases and V by 4 bases; bases with no gene match: 5. From germline, CDR1 is SNHLY and CDR2 FYNNEI. CDR3 in DNA: TGTGCCAGCAGTGTCCGGGACAGGTTCTACGAGCAGTACTTC. Amino acid sequence: CASSVRDRFYEQYF.

This clonotype has a count of ten or more. V gene TRBV20-1 combines with J gene TRBJ2-5; D not resolved. Deletions cut 3 bases from V and 0 bases from J, with 8 bases between. Germline CDR1 is DFQATT and CDR2 is SNEGSKA (reference sequence). The CDR3 length is 13 residues. CDR3: CSASGSYQETQYF. The CDR3 bases are TGCAGTGCTAGCGGCAGTTACCAAGAGACCCAGTACTTC.

Only a few counts were recorded for this clonotype. This sequence joins TRBV28 and TRBJ1-2; D possibly corresponds to TRBD1 (6 bases). Germline V gene data show CDR1 as MDHEN and CDR2 as SYDVKM. The CDR3 has 16 residues. The germline V and J ends were trimmed by 5 bases and 0 bases, with 16 bases remaining between them. This CDR3 reads CASSPLIGGTNYGYTF. The DNA for the CDR3 is TGTGCCAGCAGTCCCCTGATAGGGGGTACTAACTATGGCTACACCTTC.

This clonotype was seen many times. The chain employs TRBV10-1 and TRBJ1-1; perhaps TRBD1 as D (6 bases). The germline CDR1 and CDR2 sequences are WNHNN and SYGVQD (reference sequence). The ends were cut back, 0 bases at V and 1 base at J, with 9 bases in the middle. The CDR3 sequence is 15 residues long. CDR3 DNA sequence: TGCGCCAGCAGTGAGTCGAGGACAGCGAACACTGAAGCTTTCTTT. Translated, it gives CASSESRTANTEAFF.

Concerning this clonotype: Being one base from a much bigger clone, this may be a read error. The chain has TRBV10-2 and TRBJ2-7; D is perhaps TRBD2 (9 bases). V lost 6 bases, J lost 6 bases, and 21 bases lay in between. In germline, CDR1 is WSHSY, CDR2 SAAADI. The CDR3 sequence is 15 residues long. Written as DNA, the CDR3 is TGCGCCAGCAGCCTTCCAGGGGGCGGGGGGGTCGAGCAGTACTTC. Protein sequence: CASSLPGGGGVEQYF.

This clonotype was counted between two and nine times. The V and J genes are TRBV6-5 and TRBJ1-2; D not certain. V lost 0 bases to trimming and J lost 2 bases, with 16 bases between them. There are 17 residues in the CDR3. Per the germline V gene, CDR1 is MNHEY and CDR2 is SVGAGI. The CDR3 region is CASSYSSGVMGNYGYTF. The CDR3 DNA sequence: TGTGCCAGCAGTTACTCGAGCGGGGTAATGGGGAACTATGGCTACACCTTC.

This clonotype was counted many times. This chain links TRBV12-3 or TRBV12-4 with TRBJ1-2; D is unresolved. This CDR3 has 14 amino acids. Trimming shortened V by 3 bases and J by 4 bases, and 12 bases separated the two germline ends. The CDR3 DNA follows: TGTGCCAGCAGTTTCAGCCCTTTAGCCTATGGCTACACCTTC. As protein: CASSFSPLAYGYTF.

This clonotype showed up many times. The chain recombines TRBV11-2 with TRBJ1-2; a weak D match, TRBD1 (6 bases). There are 17 residues in the CDR3. Trimming took off 5 bases at V and 8 bases at J, with 27 bases between the two ends. CDR1 is SGHAT and CDR2 is FQNNGV in the germline V gene. The CDR3 DNA sequence: TGTGCCAGCAGCCGTGCCCCAATCGGGACAATAGATAAAGGCTACACCTTC. It codes for CASSRAPIGTIDKGYTF.